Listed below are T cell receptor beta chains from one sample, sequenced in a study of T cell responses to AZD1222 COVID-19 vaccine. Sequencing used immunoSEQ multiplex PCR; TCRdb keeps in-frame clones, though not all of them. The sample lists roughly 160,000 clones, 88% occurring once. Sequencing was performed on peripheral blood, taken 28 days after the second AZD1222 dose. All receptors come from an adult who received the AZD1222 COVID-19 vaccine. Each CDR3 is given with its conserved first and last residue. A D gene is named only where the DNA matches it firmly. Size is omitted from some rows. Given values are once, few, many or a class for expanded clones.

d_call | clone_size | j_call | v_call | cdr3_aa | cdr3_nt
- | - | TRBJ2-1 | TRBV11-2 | CASSSSGIYEQFF | TGTGCCAGCAGCTCCTCTGGAATCTATGAGCAGTTCTTC
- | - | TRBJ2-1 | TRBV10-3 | CAISESKGSYNEQFF | TGTGCCATCAGTGAGTCAAAAGGGTCCTACAATGAGCAGTTCTTC
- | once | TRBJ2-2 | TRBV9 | CASSAQQGGGTGELFF | TGTGCCAGCAGCGCCCAACAGGGTGGGGGCACCGGGGAGCTGTTTTTT
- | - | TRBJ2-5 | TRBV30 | CAWSGSARETQYF | TGTGCCTGGAGTGGGTCCGCGAGAGAGACCCAGTACTTC
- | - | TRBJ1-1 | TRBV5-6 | CASTWQGTGRAEAFF | TGTGCCAGCACCTGGCAGGGTACAGGGAGGGCTGAAGCTTTCTTT
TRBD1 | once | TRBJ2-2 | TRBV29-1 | CSGRRQGGTGELFF | TGCTCCGGGCGGCGACAGGGTGGCACCGGGGAGCTGTTTTTT
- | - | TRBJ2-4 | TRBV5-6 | CASSLVKLAKNIQYF | TGTGCCAGCAGCCTGGTAAAGTTAGCCAAAAACATTCAGTACTTC
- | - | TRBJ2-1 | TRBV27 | CASSPQLGGLSSYNEQFF | TGTGCCAGCAGCCCACAACTCGGGGGCCTGAGCTCCTACAATGAGCAGTTCTTC
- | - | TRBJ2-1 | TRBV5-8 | CASRYNEQFF | TGTGCCAGCCGGTACAATGAGCAGTTCTTC
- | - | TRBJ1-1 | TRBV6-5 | CASGKAGAGTEAFF | TGTGCCAGCGGAAAAGCCGGGGCCGGCACTGAAGCTTTCTTT
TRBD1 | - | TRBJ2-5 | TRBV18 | CASSTGQGRPVQQSQETQYF | TGTGCCAGCTCAACGGGACAGGGTAGGCCGGTGCAACAATCCCAAGAGACCCAGTACTTC
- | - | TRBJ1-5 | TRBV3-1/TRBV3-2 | CASSQGTGNNQPQHF | TGTGCCAGCAGCCAAGGAACAGGTAACAATCAGCCCCAGCATTTT
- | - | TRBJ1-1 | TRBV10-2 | CASSPIRDTEAFF | TGCGCCAGCAGCCCAATCAGGGACACTGAAGCTTTCTTT
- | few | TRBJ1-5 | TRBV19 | CARPRLLGRQHF | TGTGCCCGGCCCCGGCTGCTAGGTCGCCAGCATTTT
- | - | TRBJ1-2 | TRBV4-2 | CASSHDEGSYGYTF | TGTGCCAGCAGCCACGATGAGGGTAGTTATGGCTACACCTTC
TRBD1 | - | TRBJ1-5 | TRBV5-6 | CASSSDRVGNQPQHF | TGTGCCAGCAGCTCGGACAGGGTAGGAAATCAGCCCCAGCATTTT
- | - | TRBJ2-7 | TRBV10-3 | CAISERGSHEQYF | TGTGCCATCAGTGAAAGGGGTTCCCACGAGCAGTACTTC
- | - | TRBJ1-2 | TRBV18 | CASSQSPGAMVGYTF | TGTGCCAGCTCACAAAGCCCCGGGGCTATGGTTGGCTACACCTTC
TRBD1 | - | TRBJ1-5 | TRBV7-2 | CASSPGQNQPQHF | TGTGCCAGCAGCCCGGGACAGAATCAGCCCCAGCATTTT
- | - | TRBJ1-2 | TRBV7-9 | CASSLAGKDGYTF | TGTGCCAGCAGCTTAGCAGGGAAGGATGGCTACACCTTC
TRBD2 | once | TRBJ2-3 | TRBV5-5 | CASSLVPGGGVGTDTQYF | TGTGCCAGCAGCTTGGTTCCAGGCGGGGGAGTTGGGACAGATACGCAGTATTTT
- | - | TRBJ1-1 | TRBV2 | CASRRQVTEAFF | TGTGCCAGCAGACGACAGGTAACTGAAGCTTTCTTT
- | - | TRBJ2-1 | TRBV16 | CASSLAGAGNSNEQFF | TGTGCCAGCAGCCTGGCCGGTGCAGGAAACTCAAATGAGCAGTTCTTC
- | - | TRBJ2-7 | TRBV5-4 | CASSSPYEQYF | TGTGCCAGCAGCTCCCCCTACGAGCAGTACTTC
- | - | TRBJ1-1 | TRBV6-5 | CASTNYGGPNTEAFF | TGTGCCAGCACTAACTACGGCGGTCCGAACACTGAAGCTTTCTTT
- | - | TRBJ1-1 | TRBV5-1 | CASSLVEGINTEAFF | TGCGCCAGCAGCTTGGTGGAGGGAATTAACACTGAAGCTTTCTTT
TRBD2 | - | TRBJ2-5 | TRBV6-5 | CASSYSPRGVQETQYF | TGTGCCAGCAGTTACTCACCACGGGGGGTCCAAGAGACCCAGTACTTC
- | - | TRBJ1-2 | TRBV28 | CASSPPGGEGNYGYTF | TGTGCCAGCAGTCCCCCCGGAGGGGAAGGGAACTATGGCTACACCTTC
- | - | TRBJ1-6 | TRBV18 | CASSSGLNNSPLHF | TGTGCCAGCTCAAGTGGGCTGAATAATTCACCCCTCCACTTT
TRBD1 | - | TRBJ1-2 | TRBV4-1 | CASSHQNTQGIYGYTF | TGCGCCAGCAGCCACCAAAATACACAGGGGATCTATGGCTACACCTTC
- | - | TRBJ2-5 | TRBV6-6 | CASSYPRETQYF | TGTGCCAGCAGTTACCCCAGGGAGACCCAGTACTTC
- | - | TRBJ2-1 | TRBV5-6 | CASSSGTTLYNEQFF | TGTGCCAGCAGCTCCGGGACAACCCTCTACAATGAGCAGTTCTTC
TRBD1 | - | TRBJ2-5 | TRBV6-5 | CASRPGGEETQYF | TGTGCCAGCAGACCAGGGGGCGAAGAGACCCAGTACTTC
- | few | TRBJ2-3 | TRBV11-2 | CASRQGYSDTQYF | TGTGCCAGCAGGCAGGGGTACTCAGATACGCAGTATTTT
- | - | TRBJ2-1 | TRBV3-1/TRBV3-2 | CASSHIHGTPGHEQFF | TGTGCCAGCAGCCATATACACGGGACTCCTGGGCATGAGCAGTTCTTC
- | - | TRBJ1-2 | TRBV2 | CASRLADMYGYTF | TGTGCCAGCAGACTAGCCGATATGTATGGCTACACCTTC
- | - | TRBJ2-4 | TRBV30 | CAWTPGTQNIQYF | TGTGCCTGGACCCCGGGCACCCAAAACATTCAGTACTTC
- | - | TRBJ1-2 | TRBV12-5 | CASGFPADPEYTF | TGTGCTAGTGGTTTTCCCGCGGACCCCGAATACACCTTC